What follows are 25 T cell receptor beta chains derived from one specimen sequenced in a study of blood T cells in healthy people across ages. Next came a second PCR, run for about 6 to 11 cycles, which used a sample-barcoded 5' primer along with a J-beta primer mix. TCRdb recomputed calls from the 5' RACE reads with MiXCR, one row per CDR3 protein. The sample records roughly 1.9 million distinct CDR3 sequences, approximately 40% being singletons. Specimen: blood. These receptors were obtained from a human donor in good health.

With regard to this clonotype: Given a much more abundant clone one base away, this may be a read error. V and J are TRBV12-3 or TRBV12-4 and TRBJ2-3; D remains ambiguous. The CDR3 loop spans 17 amino acids. CDR3 DNA: TGTGCCGGCAGTTTAGAGTTCCCTGTATTATTCACAGATACGCAGTATTTT. Its translation: CAGSLEFPVLFTDTQYF.

This clonotype was seen a few times. The V and J genes are TRBV28 and TRBJ2-1; possible D gene TRBD2, 6 bases. V was trimmed by 11 bases and J by 4 bases, leaving 21 bases between them. Germline assignment: CDR1 MDHEN and CDR2 SYDVKM. The CDR3 loop spans 15 amino acids. The CDR3 DNA reads as TGTGCCGCCGAGGGCCCGGGGGACCCATACAATGAGCAGTTCTTC. It encodes CAAEGPGDPYNEQFF.

This clonotype was seen more than once but under ten times. The CDR3 coding sequence is TGTGCCAGCAGCATAACAGGGAGTGGTAATTCACCCCTCCACTTT. It is translated as CASSITGSGNSPLHF. The genes are TRBV7-2 and TRBJ1-6; D is possibly TRBD1 (6 bases). This CDR3 spans 15 amino acids. Trimming stripped 5 bases from V and 6 bases from J, with 14 bases between. Germline V gives CDR1 SGHTA, CDR2 FQGNSA.

This rearrangement joins TRBV7-9 to TRBJ2-1; D not certain. V was pared by 11 bases and J by 4 bases, with 9 bases between. Germline V gene lookup returns CDR1 SEHNR and CDR2 FQNEAQ (reference sequence). This CDR3 spans 11 amino acids. CDR3 sequence (DNA): TGTGCCGTACCCCAGTACAATGAGCAGTTCTTC. Translating gives CAVPQYNEQFF.

The V gene is TRBV7-9, the J gene TRBJ1-1; 7 bases are shared with TRBD1. Trimming took 0 bases from V and 1 from J; bases not matched to a gene: 5. Germline V gives CDR1 SEHNR, CDR2 FQNEAQ (reference sequence). CDR3 length: 16 residues. CDR3 protein: CASSLARKGANTEAFF. CDR3 nucleotide sequence: TGTGCCAGCAGCTTAGCGCGAAAGGGGGCGAACACTGAAGCTTTCTTT.

The rearrangement uses TRBV10-2 and TRBJ1-4; 8 nucleotides align to TRBD1. Germline CDR1 is WSHSY and CDR2 is SAAADI. With 2 bases clipped from V and 8 bases from J, the junction kept 7 bases outside the gene matches. This CDR3 has 15 amino acids. The CDR3 region is CASSEQTGAREKLFF. The CDR3 nucleotides are TGCGCCAGCAGTGAGCAGACAGGGGCCAGGGAAAAACTGTTTTTT.

The CDR3 is CASSYAPDVDGYTF. In DNA, the CDR3 is TGTGCCAGCAGTTACGCTCCGGACGTTGATGGCTACACCTTC. The V and J genes are TRBV6-6 and TRBJ1-2, with D unclear. V dropped 2 bases and J dropped 6 bases, with 13 bases sitting between them. The length of the CDR3 is 14 residues. The germline CDR1 and CDR2 sequences are MNHNY and SVGAGI (reference sequence).

This clonotype was detected only a few times. The chain couples TRBV4-2 to TRBJ2-7; 7 bases are shared with TRBD1. Unmatched junction bases numbered 8, after V lost 3 bases and J lost 6 bases. There are 14 residues in the CDR3. Germline lookup yields CDR1 LGHNA and CDR2 YNFKEQ. The CDR3 bases are TGTGCCAGCAGCCATAACATGCCAGGGGGCGAGCAGTACTTC. Translation gives CASSHNMPGGEQYF.

CDR3 sequence: CAITGGQGEKLFF. CDR3 bases: TGTGCCATCACAGGGGGACAGGGGGAAAAACTGTTTTTT. This chain joins TRBV10-3 and TRBJ1-4; 10 nucleotides line up with TRBD1. The V gene end was trimmed by 7 bases and the J gene end by 8 bases; junction bases not matched to a gene: 4. The CDR3 covers 13 residues. Germline V gene sequence: CDR1 ENHRY, CDR2 SYGVKD.

This clonotype was detected a few times. The chain joins TRBV7-9 to TRBJ1-1, with D unresolved. The CDR3 is 11 amino acids. V was trimmed by 3 bases and J by 11 bases, leaving 10 bases between them. Germline V gives CDR1 SEHNR, CDR2 FQNEAQ (reference sequence). The chain's CDR3 is CASSFESIAFF. The CDR3 DNA reads as TGTGCCAGCAGCTTTGAGTCAATCGCTTTCTTT.

This clonotype was seen a few times. J is TRBJ1-5 and V is TRBV12-3 or TRBV12-4; D may be TRBD1 (5 bases). The V end was cut by 3 bases, the J end by 2 bases, with 17 bases between. The CDR3 has 17 residues. The CDR3 DNA reads as TGTGCCAGCAGTTTTGAGACGGGCAGGGTGGGCAATCAGCCCCAGCATTTT. Amino acid sequence: CASSFETGRVGNQPQHF.

The chain employs TRBV9 and TRBJ1-2; maybe TRBD1 (5 bases). The CDR3 consists of 14 residues. The V gene lost 2 bases and the J gene lost 6 bases, with 14 bases spanning the gap. CDR1 SGDLS and CDR2 YYNGEE come from the germline V gene. The CDR3 bases are TGTGCCAGCAGCGTCAATGGGGGTTGGCATGGCTACACCTTC. It is translated as CASSVNGGWHGYTF.

This clonotype has a handful of counts. This CDR3 is CASFKFRGEQYF. Written as DNA, the CDR3 is TGTGCCAGCTTTAAATTTCGGGGCGAGCAGTACTTC. This chain connects TRBV2 to TRBJ2-7; maybe TRBD2 (5 bases). The CDR3 contains 12 residues. The V end was cut by 8 bases, the J end by 6 bases, with 14 bases between. CDR1 and CDR2 (germline): SNHLY, FYNNEI.

The V and J genes are TRBV6-6 and TRBJ1-1, with D maybe TRBD1 (5 bases). The CDR3 runs to 14 residues. The ends were cut back, 5 bases at V and 1 base at J, with 11 bases in the middle. Germline V CDR1 and CDR2: MNHNY, SVGAGI (reference sequence). CDR3 residues: CASSPRGRNTEAFF. In DNA, the CDR3 is TGTGCCAGCAGTCCCCGGGGACGGAACACTGAAGCTTTCTTT.

The chain is built from TRBV4-3 and TRBJ1-2; 7 bases map to TRBD1. V was pared by 1 base and J by 4 bases, with 9 bases of the junction left unmatched. The CDR3 is 16 amino acids. Germline-derived CDR1 and CDR2 are LGHNA and YSLEER. CDR3 in DNA: TGCGCCAGCAGCCAAGTCCCTCAGGGGGGATCCTATGGCTACACCTTC. Its protein product is CASSQVPQGGSYGYTF.

CDR3 region: CATTGSSTDTQYF. The CDR3, as DNA: TGTGCCACCACGGGGTCTAGCACAGATACGCAGTATTTT. The chain links TRBV10-3 to TRBJ2-3, with D perhaps matching TRBD2 (5 bases). This CDR3 contains 13 residues. Germline V gives CDR1 ENHRY, CDR2 SYGVKD. Trimming removed 10 bases from V and 0 bases from J, with 11 bases in between.

The chain combines TRBV20-1 with TRBJ2-1, with 15 bases lining up with TRBD2. The CDR3 is 16 residues long. CDR1 and CDR2 (germline): DFQATT, SNEGSKA (reference sequence). With 2 bases clipped from V and 4 bases from J, the junction kept 3 bases outside the gene matches. The CDR3 loop reads CSARTGLAGGYNEQFF. CDR3 sequence (DNA): TGCAGTGCTAGAACGGGACTAGCGGGGGGTTACAATGAGCAGTTCTTC.

This clonotype was observed a handful of times. The J gene is TRBJ1-2, the V gene TRBV12-3 or TRBV12-4; D is unresolved. The CDR3 runs to 14 residues. V gave up 4 bases and J gave up 6 bases, with 15 bases separating them. The CDR3 is CASSSGQRLNGYTF. CDR3 DNA sequence: TGTGCCAGCAGTTCGGGTCAACGGCTGAATGGCTACACCTTC.

This clonotype was seen a handful of times. The chain carries TRBV4-1 and TRBJ2-3, with D possibly matching TRBD2 (6 bases). V was trimmed by 4 bases and J by 2 bases, leaving 16 bases between them. Germline loops: CDR1 MGHRA, CDR2 YSYEKL. The CDR3 covers 16 residues. This CDR3 reads CASSPNQWGDTDTQYF. CDR3 DNA sequence: TGCGCCAGCAGCCCTAACCAATGGGGGGACACAGATACGCAGTATTTT.

This clonotype was detected many times. The chain combines TRBV9 with TRBJ1-2; D is possibly TRBD1 (5 bases). V was clipped by 2 bases and J by 5 bases, with 10 bases between them. Germline V lookup: CDR1 SGDLS, CDR2 YYNGEE. This CDR3 is 13 amino acids long. The CDR3 DNA is TGTGCCAGCAGCGTGACAGATATATATGGCTACACCTTC. Translating it yields CASSVTDIYGYTF.

V usage is TRBV7-3 and J usage is TRBJ2-1; D gene ambiguous. This CDR3 has 16 residues. The germline V gene encodes CDR1 SGHTA and CDR2 FQGTGA. The V and J ends lost 5 bases and 0 bases respectively, with 14 bases between them. DNA for the CDR3: TGTGCCAGCAGCCCCTCGTCCGGTAACTCCTACAATGAGCAGTTCTTC. Protein product: CASSPSSGNSYNEQFF.

The CDR3 loop reads CSVTRQGVYEQYF. The CDR3 coding sequence is TGCAGCGTTACAAGACAGGGCGTCTACGAGCAGTACTTC. The J gene is TRBJ2-7, the V gene TRBV29-1; 7 bases align to TRBD1. Trimming at V came to 5 bases and at J to 3 bases, leaving 7 bases not matched to a gene. The CDR3 covers 13 residues. The germline CDR1 and CDR2 sequences are SQVTM and ANQGSEA.

The rearrangement joins TRBV20-1 to TRBJ2-1; possibly TRBD2 for D (5 bases). The V gene lost 3 bases and the J gene lost 2 bases, with 20 bases spanning the gap. This CDR3 has 17 residues. Looked up from germline, CDR1 is DFQATT and CDR2 is SNEGSKA (reference sequence). The CDR3 DNA sequence: TGCAGTGCTAGGGGCTTCTCCGCGGACTCACCCTACAATGAGCAGTTCTTC. This translates into CSARGFSADSPYNEQFF.

This clonotype was seen a few times. The chain joins TRBV29-1 to TRBJ2-3; 8 bases fit TRBD1. This CDR3 is built from 15 residues. V gave up 7 bases and J gave up 2 bases; unmatched junction bases: 11. Germline values: CDR1 SQVTM, CDR2 ANQGSEA. CDR3 sequence (DNA): TGCAGCGGATCAATCGACAGGGGCCTCACAGATACGCAGTATTTT. Amino acids: CSGSIDRGLTDTQYF.

In this sample, this clonotype turned up a few times. The gene calls are TRBV20-1 and TRBJ2-5; tentatively, D is TRBD2 (5 bases). CDR3 size: 12 residues. CDR1 and CDR2 (germline): DFQATT, SNEGSKA (reference sequence). Trimming removed 2 bases at V and 5 bases at J, with 9 bases between. The CDR3 reads CSARTRMETQYF. The CDR3 bases are TGCAGTGCTAGAACTAGAATGGAGACCCAGTACTTC.